The source of this TCR beta chain is a study of blood T cell repertoires in COVID-19. Study-wide context: Samples taken during acute and convalescent COVID-19 were collected in the United States, Italy and Spain. Nucleic acid was either cDNA or gDNA, and it came from T cells, B-cell-depleted T cells, or PBMCs.

Using immunoSEQ multiplex PCR, the repertoire was profiled, and TCRdb retains in-frame clones only, with some absent. The sample contains tens of thousands of clones, roughly 91% of which appear only once. The receptor's source is a human donor in a cohort sampled during active COVID-19. The sample consisted of peripheral blood.

The CDR3 DNA reads TGTGCCAGCAGGCGGGCGGCATCTCGCGGGACCTTTAAGAATGAGCAGTTCTTC. This translates into CASRRAASRGTFKNEQFF. The chain has TRBV27 and TRBJ2-1; TRBD2 might be the D (6 bases). Germline V CDR1 and CDR2: MNHEY, SMNVEV (reference sequence). Trimming took 6 bases from V and 7 from J, leaving 28 bases between them. The CDR3 is 18 residues long.